The 9 T cell receptor beta chains in this list originate from one sample, sequenced in a study of identical twins. Each CDR3 protein is one row after TCRdb ran MiXCR on the 5' RACE reads. The data show about 530,000 distinct CDR3 sequences, 20% to 25% seen once. Another study also made use of these data, one on yellow fever vaccine responses in identical twins.

The sequencing input was CD4+ T cells sorted from blood. Source of these receptors: a woman aged 18-35 years in good health.

The table lists this clonotype with a few counts. This rearrangement joins TRBV12-3 or TRBV12-4 to TRBJ1-1; D unresolved. Between the trimmed V and J ends, which lost 4 bases and 4 bases, there was a span of 10 bases. The CDR3 extends over 13 amino acids. CDR3 coding DNA: TGTGCCAGCAGTTGGGGAGGGAGCACTGAAGCTTTCTTT. Its translation is CASSWGGSTEAFF.

This chain joins TRBV12-3 or TRBV12-4 and TRBJ2-2; maybe TRBD1 (6 bases). Trimming cost V 5 bases and J 5 bases, with 15 bases left between them. The CDR3 contains 15 residues. For the CDR3, the DNA is TGTGCCAGCAGTCCTCCCAGGGGTAGAACCGGGGAGCTGTTTTTT. Translated, it gives CASSPPRGRTGELFF.

There are a few counts of this clonotype. J is TRBJ1-2 and V is TRBV5-1; D is unresolved. The germline V gene has CDR1 SGHRS and CDR2 YFSETQ. The V gene lost 0 bases and the J gene lost 9 bases, with 9 bases spanning the gap. This CDR3 is 12 amino acids long. The CDR3 DNA reads as TGCGCCAGCAGCTTGGGCGACGATCGCTACACCTTC. Residues: CASSLGDDRYTF.

The rearrangement uses TRBV12-3 or TRBV12-4 and TRBJ2-1; maybe TRBD2 (6 bases). Trimming pared 7 bases from V and 4 bases from J, leaving 14 bases between. The CDR3 runs to 14 residues. Here the CDR3 reads CASTAGSNYNEQFF. The CDR3 DNA follows: TGTGCCAGCACGGCCGGGAGTAATTACAATGAGCAGTTCTTC.

The sample holds a few counts of this clonotype. CDR3: CASSQLGSWTGELFF. CDR3 DNA: TGTGCCAGCAGCCAATTGGGTAGTTGGACCGGGGAGCTGTTTTTT. The V call is TRBV14, the J call TRBJ2-2; D gene uncertain. Germline lookup yields CDR1 SGHDN and CDR2 FVKESK. Trimming removed 2 bases at V and 5 bases at J, with 12 bases between. This CDR3 has 15 residues.

The CDR3 DNA reads TGTGCCAGCAGCTTCCCGGGACAGGGGTATTCTGAGCAGTTCTTC. Its translation is CASSFPGQGYSEQFF. The chain has TRBV11-2 and TRBJ2-1, with 10 bases that match TRBD1. This CDR3 contains 15 residues. With 3 bases clipped from V and 9 bases from J, the junction kept 8 bases outside the gene matches. Germline V gives CDR1 SGHAT, CDR2 FQNNGV.

The chain carries TRBV5-4 and TRBJ2-3; D is perhaps TRBD2 (5 bases). From germline, CDR1 is SGHNT and CDR2 YYREEE (reference sequence). The CDR3 totals 14 residues. Trimming stripped 0 bases from V and 7 bases from J, with 12 bases between. The CDR3 DNA reads TGTGCCAGCAGCTTGGCCTCGGGGATGAATACGCAGTATTTT. This sequence encodes CASSLASGMNTQYF.

The table lists this clonotype with many counts. V is TRBV20-1 and J is TRBJ1-1; D uncertain. Germline CDR1 and CDR2: DFQATT and SNEGSKA (reference sequence). CDR3 length equals 12 residues. V lost 6 bases and J 3 bases, leaving 11 bases between the germline ends. This chain's CDR3 is CSATDGDTEAFF. The CDR3 coding sequence is TGCAGTGCCACTGACGGAGACACTGAAGCTTTCTTT.

This chain uses TRBV9 with TRBJ2-2; no clear D gene. Germline V gene data show CDR1 as SGDLS and CDR2 as YYNGEE. This CDR3 comprises 15 residues. Deletions cut 2 bases from V and 1 base from J, with 9 bases between. The CDR3 nucleotides read TGTGCCAGCAGCGTTGGGCTACTGAACACCGGGGAGCTGTTTTTT. It specifies CASSVGLLNTGELFF.